The 9 T cell receptor beta chains in this list originate from one sample, sequenced in a study of blood T cell repertoires in COVID-19. Clones were sequenced by immunoSEQ multiplex PCR, and TCRdb holds only the in-frame ones, with some missing. The sample carries about 170,000 clones, approximately 79% recorded once. The sequencing input was peripheral blood. The receptor set was obtained from a woman over 75 with acute or convalescent COVID-19.

The chain recombines TRBV14 with TRBJ2-2; D uncertain. Germline CDR1 reads SGHDN; CDR2 reads FVKESK. The CDR3 has 16 residues. Trimming removed 3 bases at V and 4 bases at J, with 15 bases between. In DNA, the CDR3 is TGTGCCAGCAGCCAGGGCAGCACTCTGGTCACCGGGGAGCTGTTTTTT. This codes for CASSQGSTLVTGELFF.

The CDR3 DNA reads as TGTGCCAGCGTGCGGGAGTCTGAAAAACTGTTTTTT. Amino acids: CASVRESEKLFF. The genes are TRBV28 and TRBJ1-4; no definite D call. Germline V CDR1 and CDR2: MDHEN, SYDVKM. The CDR3 consists of 12 residues. With 8 bases removed from V and 7 bases from J, the gap between germline ends came to 11 bases.

This chain links TRBV6-2 or TRBV6-3 with TRBJ1-1, with D possibly being TRBD1 (5 bases). Looked up from germline, CDR1 is MNHEY and CDR2 is SVGEGT. This CDR3 region has 15 residues. V dropped 6 bases and J dropped 2 bases, with 16 bases sitting between them. The CDR3 sequence is CASSHDSKLNTEAFF. The CDR3 region has the DNA TGTGCCAGCAGCCATGACAGCAAACTAAACACTGAAGCTTTCTTT.

The chain uses TRBV30 and TRBJ2-1; D possibly corresponds to TRBD2 (7 bases). The germline CDR1 and CDR2 sequences are GTSNPN and SVGIG (reference sequence). Trimming removed 5 bases at V and 4 bases at J, with 18 bases between. CDR3 length: 15 residues. CDR3: CAWGQRLGGYNEQFF. The CDR3 bases are TGTGCCTGGGGACAGAGGTTGGGGGGGTACAATGAGCAGTTCTTC.

The chain links TRBV2 to TRBJ2-7; D possibly corresponds to TRBD1 (6 bases). Germline loops: CDR1 SNHLY, CDR2 FYNNEI. V lost 5 bases and J 3 bases, leaving 14 bases between the germline ends. This CDR3 is built from 14 residues. This CDR3 reads CASSTLTGFYEQYF. The CDR3 coding sequence is TGTGCCAGCAGTACACTGACAGGCTTCTACGAGCAGTACTTC.

V gene TRBV5-1 combines with J gene TRBJ2-1; 11 bases match TRBD2. CDR3 length: 15 amino acids. CDR1 SGHRS and CDR2 YFSETQ come from the germline V gene. V shed 6 bases, J shed 6 bases, and the junction held 8 bases outside the gene matches. The CDR3 loop is CASTGLAGIGNEQFF. CDR3 in DNA: TGCGCCAGCACCGGACTAGCGGGTATCGGCAATGAGCAGTTCTTC. The whole variable domain, filled in from reference TRBV5-1 and TRBJ2-1, reads KAGVTQTPRYLIKTRGQQVTLSCSPISGHRSVSWYQQTPGQGLQFLFEYFSETQRNKGNFPGRFSGRQFSNSRSEMNVSTLELGDSALYLCASTGLAGIGNEQFFGPGTRLTVL.

This clone turned up a few times. This chain joins TRBV6-5 and TRBJ1-1; tentatively, D is TRBD1 (6 bases). The CDR3 runs 15 residues. Per germline, CDR1 MNHEY and CDR2 SVGAGI. V was pared by 5 bases and J by 3 bases, with 16 bases between. The CDR3 is CASSHQGGAYTEAFF. CDR3 nucleotide sequence: TGTGCCAGCAGTCACCAAGGGGGTGCGTACACTGAAGCTTTCTTT.

Points on this clone: One end of the junction does not line up with germline, which may come from a read error. The chain couples TRBV2 to TRBJ2-1, with TRBD2 matching 10 bases. Germline loops: CDR1 SNHLY, CDR2 FYNNEI. The CDR3 spans 14 residues. The CDR3 is CASTEAGGFEEQFF. The CDR3, as DNA: TGTGCCAGCACTGAAGCGGGAGGGTTCGAAGAGCAGTTCTTC.

This clone was seen only a few times. V usage is TRBV6-5 and J usage is TRBJ1-3; D remains unclear. V lost 0 bases to trimming and J lost 0 bases, with 9 bases between them. This CDR3 comprises 16 residues. CDR1 and CDR2 (germline): MNHEY, SVGAGI. Here the CDR3 DNA reads TGTGCCAGCAGTTACTCGTCTATCTTCTCTGGAAACACCATATATTTT. It specifies CASSYSSIFSGNTIYF.